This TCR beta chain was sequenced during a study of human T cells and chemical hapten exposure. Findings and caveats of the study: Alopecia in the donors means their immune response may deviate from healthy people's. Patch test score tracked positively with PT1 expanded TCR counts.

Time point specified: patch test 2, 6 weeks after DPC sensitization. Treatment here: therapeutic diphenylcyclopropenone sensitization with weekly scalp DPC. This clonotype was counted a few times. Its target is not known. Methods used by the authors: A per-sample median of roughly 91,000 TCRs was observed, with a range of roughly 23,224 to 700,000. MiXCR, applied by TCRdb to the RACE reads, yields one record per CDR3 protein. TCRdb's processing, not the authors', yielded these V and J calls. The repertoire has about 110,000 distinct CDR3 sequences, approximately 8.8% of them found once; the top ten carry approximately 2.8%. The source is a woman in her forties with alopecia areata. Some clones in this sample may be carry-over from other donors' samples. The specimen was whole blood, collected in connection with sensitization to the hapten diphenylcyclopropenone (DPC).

In DNA form, the CDR3 reads TGTGCCAGCAGTTTATGGCGGGGGGCCTACGAGCAGTACTTC. This sequence encodes CASSLWRGAYEQYF. This chain uses TRBV12-3 or TRBV12-4 with TRBJ2-7, with 8 bases that match TRBD2. V shed 2 bases, J shed 2 bases, and the junction held 2 bases outside the gene matches. The CDR3 has 14 amino acids.